The rows below give T cell receptor beta chains drawn from one sample of a study of T-cell memory formation after mild COVID-19. One entry per CDR3 protein results from TCRdb running MiXCR on the 5' RACE reads. The data hold approximately 250,000 distinct CDR3 sequences, with 15% to 20% observed a single time. The sequenced material came from PBMCs or a T cell subset sorted from them (not recorded which). The receptors here all came from a man aged 18-30 years who had mild COVID-19 (a few samples of this study predate the infection). Cell type and time point are not known. CDR3s include the opening cysteine and the closing phenylalanine or tryptophan. A D gene is named only where the DNA matches it firmly. Part of the rows lack a size; the others show once, few, many or a class for expanded clones.

d_call	clone_size	v_call	j_call	cdr3_nt	cdr3_aa
TRBD1	few	TRBV4-3	TRBJ2-2	TGCGCCAGCAGCCAAGCAGGGGGAGACACCGGGGAGCTGTTTTTT	CASSQAGGDTGELFF
NA	many	TRBV5-1	TRBJ1-4	TGCGCCAGCAGCTTGGGACTAGGAGAGGGAGAAAAACTGTTTTTT	CASSLGLGEGEKLFF
NA	once	TRBV23-1	TRBJ2-7	TGCGCCAGCAGTCACCTTGAGCACGGCCACGAGCAGTACTTC	CASSHLEHGHEQYF
NA	NA	TRBV20-1	TRBJ1-5	TGCAGTGCCAGCTGGGGACCTAGCAATCAGCCCCAGCATTTT	CSASWGPSNQPQHF
NA	NA	TRBV20-1	TRBJ2-1	TGCAGTGCTAGAGTGTCGTACTTGGGTGAGCAGTTCTTC	CSARVSYLGEQFF
NA	few	TRBV21-1	TRBJ2-1	TGTGCCAGCAGCCAAACAATTTCCTCTCATGACAATGAGCAGTTCTTC	CASSQTISSHDNEQFF
TRBD1	NA	TRBV12-3/TRBV12-4	TRBJ1-2	TGTGCCAGCAGTTTCAGGGGGGGTTCGTATGGCTACACCTTC	CASSFRGGSYGYTF
TRBD1	NA	TRBV5-1	TRBJ2-2	TGCGCCAGCAGCCTACAGGGGAACACCGGGGAGCTGTCTTTT	CASSLQGNTGELSF
NA	NA	TRBV5-4	TRBJ1-1	TGTGCCAGCAGCTTGATCTCGGGAACTGAAGCTTTCTTT	CASSLISGTEAFF
NA	NA	TRBV29-1	TRBJ1-2	TGCAGCGCTCCGGGGGCGCGGGGCGGCTACACCTTC	CSAPGARGGYTF
TRBD1	NA	TRBV6-1	TRBJ2-3	TGTGCCAGCGGCTCGGGACAGGGATCAGATACGAAGTATTTT	CASGSGQGSDTKYF
TRBD2	many	TRBV4-2	TRBJ2-3	TGTGCCAGCAGCCAAGATAGCGGGGGGGCAGATACGCAGTATTTT	CASSQDSGGADTQYF
NA	many	TRBV7-9	TRBJ2-1	TGTGCCAGCAGCTTCCCGGGATACAATGAGCAGTTCTTC	CASSFPGYNEQFF
NA	NA	TRBV5-1	TRBJ2-5	TGCGCCAGCAGGACCCAAGAGACCCAGTACTTC	CASRTQETQYF
NA	NA	TRBV7-8	TRBJ2-2	TGTGCCAGCAGCCCGACGCGGGACACCAACACCGGGGAGCTGTTTTTT	CASSPTRDTNTGELFF
NA	few	TRBV29-1	TRBJ2-5	TGCAGCGTGGTCAGGTACCAAGAGACCCAGTACTTC	CSVVRYQETQYF
NA	NA	TRBV30	TRBJ2-6	TGTGCCTGGAGTGATGAGCCTTTAGGGGCCAACGTCCTGACTTTC	CAWSDEPLGANVLTF
NA	once	TRBV9	TRBJ2-2	TGTGCCAGCAGCGTCGGACTACCTCACACCGGGGAGCTGTTTTTT	CASSVGLPHTGELFF
NA	NA	TRBV7-9	TRBJ2-1	TGTGCCAGCAAAGTCGGCGGTTACAATGAGCAGTTCTTC	CASKVGGYNEQFF
NA	few	TRBV13	TRBJ2-7	TGTGCCAGCAGCTCTTCCCTCGTTTGGGACGAGCAGTACTTC	CASSSSLVWDEQYF
NA	NA	TRBV28	TRBJ1-3	TGTGCCAGCATACAAGGGTCCAGAAACACCATATATTTT	CASIQGSRNTIYF
TRBD1	NA	TRBV12-3/TRBV12-4	TRBJ2-3	TGTGCCAGCGCAACCCGACAGGGGATGGTTTCGCAGTATTTT	CASATRQGMVSQYF
NA	few	TRBV3-1	TRBJ2-1	TGTGCCAGCAGCCAAACCCTAGCTCCTAGCTCCTACAATGAGCAGTTCTTC	CASSQTLAPSSYNEQFF
NA	NA	TRBV14	TRBJ2-2	TGTGCCAGCAGCCAAGAGAGCTCGATTTCCACCGGGGAGCTGTTTTTT	CASSQESSISTGELFF
NA	NA	TRBV2	TRBJ2-5	TGTGCCAGCAGTGCTTCAGAACAAGAGACCCAGTACTTC	CASSASEQETQYF
NA	few	TRBV3-1	TRBJ1-1	TGTGCCAGCAGCCAAGACTGGTTTTCCGGCACTGAAGCTTTCTTT	CASSQDWFSGTEAFF
NA	NA	TRBV20-1	TRBJ1-2	TGCAGTGCTAGAGAGGGGGCCTATGGCTACACCTTC	CSAREGAYGYTF
TRBD2	few	TRBV27	TRBJ2-1	TGTGCCAGCAGCCCCGCGGGGGGGCTTTCGTTCAATGAGCAGTTCTTC	CASSPAGGLSFNEQFF
NA	few	TRBV20-1	TRBJ1-2	TGCAGTGCTAGAGGGGGGGGTGGCAACTATGGCTACACCTTC	CSARGGGGNYGYTF
NA	few	TRBV5-1	TRBJ2-5	TGCGCCAGCAGCTTGATGACGGACCAAGAGACCCAGTACTTC	CASSLMTDQETQYF
NA	few	TRBV7-9	TRBJ2-1	TGTGCCAGCAGGGGGGACGGCGGGACCCGGGTCTTC	CASRGDGGTRVF
NA	few	TRBV3-1	TRBJ1-1	TGTGCCAGCAGCCAAGATGGCTTTCTCACTGAAGCTTTCTTT	CASSQDGFLTEAFF
NA	NA	TRBV9	TRBJ2-3	TGTGCCAGCAGCTCGATGGGGAGTACAGATACGCAGTATTTT	CASSSMGSTDTQYF
NA	few	TRBV6-5	TRBJ1-4	TGTGCCAGCAGTTGGGGAGGGGCGCGGAATGAAAAACTGTTTTTT	CASSWGGARNEKLFF
NA	few	TRBV29-1	TRBJ1-4	TGCAGCGTTGCAGGGCTAGGTGAAAAACTGTTTTTT	CSVAGLGEKLFF
TRBD2	few	TRBV4-1	TRBJ2-3	TGCGCCAGCAGCTTCCGTCGGGGGGAGAACACAGATACGCAGTATTTT	CASSFRRGENTDTQYF
TRBD1	few	TRBV20-1	TRBJ1-2	TGCAGTGCTAGAGTTTGGGACAGGGTCTATGGCTACACCTTC	CSARVWDRVYGYTF
TRBD2	NA	TRBV20-1	TRBJ2-1	TGCAGTGCCAGAGGTGCCCCAAGGCGGGGAGGGGCCTACAATGAGCAGTTCTTC	CSARGAPRRGGAYNEQFF
NA	few	TRBV3-1	TRBJ2-5	TGTGCCAGCAGCCAAGTGACAGTGGAGACCCAGTACTTC	CASSQVTVETQYF
NA	many	TRBV7-9	TRBJ2-5	TGTGCCAGCAGCTCCAGCGGCGAGACCCAGTACTTC	CASSSSGETQYF
TRBD2	few	TRBV20-1	TRBJ2-1	TGCAGTGCTAGCGGGGGGATATACAATGAGCAGTTCTTC	CSASGGIYNEQFF
NA	few	TRBV5-1	TRBJ1-2	TGCGCCAGCAGCTTGGCCTCCCAATTGGGCTACACCTTC	CASSLASQLGYTF
TRBD2	few	TRBV11-2	TRBJ2-5	TGTGCCAGCAGCTTACCAGCGGGGGACCAAGAGACCCAGTACTTC	CASSLPAGDQETQYF
NA	once	TRBV5-4	TRBJ1-2	TGTGCCAGCAGCCTGTGGACGGGACTCGGGGGCTACACCTTC	CASSLWTGLGGYTF
NA	NA	TRBV27	TRBJ1-1	TGTGCCAGCAGTTCCACCGGAGGCATGAACACTGAAGCTTTCTTT	CASSSTGGMNTEAFF
TRBD1	NA	TRBV5-1	TRBJ2-6	TGCGCCAGCAGCTTGGATGCTATGGGACAGGGGGCCAACGTCCTGACTTTC	CASSLDAMGQGANVLTF
TRBD2	NA	TRBV15	TRBJ2-1	TGTGCCACCAGCAGTAGGACTAGCGGGGGCGGGGAGCAGTTCTTC	CATSSRTSGGGEQFF
NA	few	TRBV10-3	TRBJ2-7	TGTGCCATCAGTAAGACGGAGCACTACGAGCAGTACTTC	CAISKTEHYEQYF
NA	NA	TRBV11-2	TRBJ1-1	TGTGCCAGCAGCTTACGAGGGCTTATGAACACTGAAGCTTTCTTT	CASSLRGLMNTEAFF
NA	many	TRBV4-1	TRBJ1-2	TGCGCCAGCAGCCAAGCAGGGGCCACCGCAACAGGCTACACCTTC	CASSQAGATATGYTF
TRBD1	few	TRBV9	TRBJ2-3	TGTGCCAGCAGCGTCGGGACAGCTAGCACAGATACGCAGTATTTT	CASSVGTASTDTQYF
NA	NA	TRBV6-6	TRBJ2-1	TGTGCCAGCTCGGCGGGGCCCTACAATGAGCAGTTCTTC	CASSAGPYNEQFF
NA	NA	TRBV20-1	TRBJ2-1	TGCAGTGCTAGAGATCACCAGGACTATAGCTCCTACAATGAGCAGTTCTTC	CSARDHQDYSSYNEQFF
TRBD1	few	TRBV7-3	TRBJ2-3	TGTGCCAGCAGCCCAAATCCGGGACAGGGTGGAGATACGCAGTATTTT	CASSPNPGQGGDTQYF
NA	NA	TRBV4-3	TRBJ1-4	TGCGCCAGCAGCCAAAGAGGAGGTGAAAAACTGTTTTTT	CASSQRGGEKLFF
TRBD2	NA	TRBV11-2	TRBJ2-7	TGTGCCAGCAGCCTACCAGCCCTAGCGGGGGCCATGAGCTCCTACGAGCAGTACTTC	CASSLPALAGAMSSYEQYF
NA	many	TRBV4-3	TRBJ2-1	TGCGCCAGCAGCCAATTAAGTACTAGGAATGAGCAGTTCTTC	CASSQLSTRNEQFF
TRBD2	NA	TRBV11-2	TRBJ2-5	TGTGCCAGCAGCTTAGAGCGGGGGGCAGAGACCCAGTACTTC	CASSLERGAETQYF
TRBD2	NA	TRBV12-3/TRBV12-4	TRBJ2-2	TGTGCCAGCACCGATCCGGGGGGGTTCGGGGAGCTGTTTTTT	CASTDPGGFGELFF